Each of the 27 T cell receptor beta chains below was sequenced from the same sample in a study of Ad26.COV2.S vaccination and SARS-CoV-2 variants. Repertoires were generated with immunoSEQ multiplex PCR, while TCRdb's copy carries only in-frame clones and drops some. The sample shows some 390,000 clones, about 91% of them seen only once. Treatment: approximately 18 received Ad26.COV2.S at low or high dose, single or two shots; 5 received placebo; per-sample allocation not given. Day 63 after the first injection of vaccine or placebo was the sampling time. Specimen: peripheral blood, collected in a trial of Ad26.COV2.S vaccine versus placebo. These receptors came from a person between 18 and 65 years old who received the Ad26.COV2.S COVID-19 vaccine or a placebo.

The chain links TRBV6-1 to TRBJ1-4, with D perhaps matching TRBD1 (6 bases). CDR1 and CDR2 (germline): MNHNS, SASEGT. V was shortened by 3 bases and J by 7 bases, with 12 bases between the two germline ends. This CDR3 comprises 14 residues. The chain's CDR3 is CASSEQGGGEKLFF. The CDR3 DNA follows: TGTGCCAGCAGTGAGCAAGGGGGAGGTGAAAAACTGTTTTTT.

The chain couples TRBV7-2 to TRBJ2-2; D is possibly TRBD1 or TRBD2 (5 bases each). Trimming cost V 5 bases and J 1 base, with 11 bases left between them. Germline V gene lookup returns CDR1 SGHTA and CDR2 FQGNSA. This CDR3 has 15 amino acids. The CDR3 nucleotides are TGTGCCAGCAGCCGGGACGCCAAGAACACCGGGGAGCTGTTTTTT. This gives the protein CASSRDAKNTGELFF.

Here the CDR3 reads CASSLLNRTSGYYEQYF. The CDR3, as DNA: TGTGCCAGCAGCTTACTGAACAGGACTAGCGGCTACTACGAGCAGTACTTC. The chain carries TRBV11-3 and TRBJ2-7; 10 bases are a match to TRBD2. J was trimmed by 3 bases and V by 2 bases; bases with no gene match: 10. In germline, CDR1 is SGHNT, CDR2 YENEEA. The CDR3 loop spans 17 amino acids.

The V gene is TRBV6-2 or TRBV6-3, the J gene TRBJ2-1; no clear D. In germline, CDR1 is MNHEY, CDR2 SVGEGT. Trimming cost V 3 bases and J 11 bases, with 8 bases left between them. There are 11 residues in the CDR3. CDR3 in amino acids: CASSYVAQQFF. DNA for the CDR3: TGTGCCAGCAGTTATGTGGCACAGCAGTTCTTC.

The V call is TRBV19, the J call TRBJ1-1; D is undetermined. This CDR3 contains 14 residues. Trimming left V 4 bases short and J 4 bases short, with 13 bases between. The germline V gene encodes CDR1 LNHDA and CDR2 SQIVND (reference sequence). Here the CDR3 reads CASSTLLRGTEAFF. The CDR3 bases are TGTGCCAGTAGTACCCTATTGCGGGGCACTGAAGCTTTCTTT.

The chain links TRBV5-4 to TRBJ2-2; 8 bases fit TRBD1. This CDR3 is 13 amino acids long. Germline-derived CDR1 and CDR2 are SGHNT and YYREEE (reference sequence). Germline trimming cut 4 bases from V and 6 bases from J; bases unmatched to any gene: 2. CDR3 sequence: CASSSRGPGELFF. CDR3 in DNA: TGTGCCAGCAGCAGCAGGGGGCCCGGGGAGCTGTTTTTT.

This rearrangement joins TRBV19 to TRBJ2-7, with 14 bases that match TRBD2. Germline CDR1 is LNHDA and CDR2 is SQIVND (reference sequence). This CDR3 spans 20 amino acids. V gave up 5 bases and J gave up 0 bases; unmatched junction bases: 15. The CDR3 sequence: CASSARGGLAGGLSSYEQYF. CDR3 DNA: TGTGCCAGTAGTGCGAGGGGAGGACTAGCGGGAGGATTAAGCTCCTACGAGCAGTACTTC.

V is TRBV7-2 and J is TRBJ1-5; D not resolved. Looked up from germline, CDR1 is SGHTA and CDR2 is FQGNSA. With 3 bases removed from V and 0 bases from J, the gap between germline ends came to 9 bases. This CDR3 is 15 amino acids long. The CDR3 DNA is TGTGCCAGCAGCTTGTACGCGGATAGCAATCAGCCCCAGCATTTT. Its translation: CASSLYADSNQPQHF.

V is TRBV29-1 and J is TRBJ2-1, with 9 bases identical to TRBD1. Germline-derived CDR1 and CDR2 are SQVTM and ANQGSEA. V trimming: 5 bases; J trimming: 10 bases; junction bases outside the gene matches: 9. CDR3 length: 13 amino acids. The CDR3 bases are TGCAGCGTTCGGACAGGGGTCGAAGGGGAGCAGTTCTTC. Translated, it gives CSVRTGVEGEQFF.

This chain connects TRBV29-1 to TRBJ2-3, with no clear D. Looked up from germline, CDR1 is SQVTM and CDR2 is ANQGSEA. The CDR3 totals 11 residues. V was pared by 5 bases and J by 2 bases, with 5 bases between. CDR3 coding DNA: TGCAGCGTTCGGTACACAGATACGCAGTATTTT. This translates into CSVRYTDTQYF.

Comment on this clone: Distinct nucleotide sequences in the sample also encode this CDR3. V usage is TRBV6-5 and J usage is TRBJ2-5, with D perhaps given as TRBD1 or TRBD2 (5 bases each). Germline V gene lookup returns CDR1 MNHEY and CDR2 SVGAGI. The CDR3 is 13 amino acids. V was shortened by 6 bases and J by 1 base, with 9 bases between the two germline ends. CDR3 sequence: CASSSGTQETQYF. DNA of the CDR3: TGTGCCAGCAGCTCGGGGACCCAAGAGACCCAGTACTTC.

The V and J genes are TRBV2 and TRBJ2-2; the match to TRBD1 covers 8 bases. With 6 bases clipped from V and 1 base from J, the junction kept 4 bases outside the gene matches. The CDR3 has 15 amino acids. Germline CDR1 is SNHLY and CDR2 is FYNNEI. The CDR3 sequence is CASRPGTGNTGELFF. The DNA of the CDR3 is TGTGCCAGCAGGCCCGGGACAGGGAACACCGGGGAGCTGTTTTTT.

The chain joins TRBV19 to TRBJ2-1; 8 bases fit TRBD2. The germline V gene encodes CDR1 LNHDA and CDR2 SQIVND (reference sequence). The CDR3 contains 14 residues. V lost 3 bases, J lost 7 bases, and 5 bases stayed unmatched. The CDR3 region is CASSIGVAGNEQFF. The CDR3 DNA sequence: TGTGCCAGTAGTATTGGGGTAGCGGGGAATGAGCAGTTCTTC.

The chain employs TRBV11-3 and TRBJ2-7; D is undetermined. Germline lookup yields CDR1 SGHNT and CDR2 YENEEA. The CDR3 contains 16 residues. V was trimmed by 5 bases and J by 0 bases, leaving 17 bases between them. CDR3: CASSHSDGEGSYEQYF. CDR3 in DNA: TGTGCCAGCAGCCACTCGGACGGAGAAGGCTCCTACGAGCAGTACTTC.

The V gene is TRBV9, the J gene TRBJ2-5; the match to TRBD2 covers 7 bases. The germline V gene encodes CDR1 SGDLS and CDR2 YYNGEE. The CDR3 consists of 19 residues. Trimming at V came to 4 bases and at J to 1 base, leaving 19 bases not matched to a gene. CDR3 DNA sequence: TGTGCCAGCAGCCCAGGACCCGGTGGTAGCGGGCCTCTCCAAGAGACCCAGTACTTC. Protein sequence: CASSPGPGGSGPLQETQYF.

A note on this clone: Other nucleotide sequences in the sample specify the same CDR3. In nucleotides, the CDR3 is TGTGCCAGCTCACCAACTAGCGGGAGTACAGATACGCAGTATTTT. This gives the protein CASSPTSGSTDTQYF. V and J are TRBV18 and TRBJ2-3, with 11 bases identical to TRBD2. Unmatched junction bases numbered 1, after V lost 2 bases and J lost 3 bases. CDR3 size: 15 residues. Looked up from germline, CDR1 is KGHSH and CDR2 is LQKENI.

The CDR3 region has the DNA TGTGCCAGCAGCCTACTAGGGAATGAGCAGTTCTTC. It encodes CASSLLGNEQFF. The rearrangement joins TRBV4-2 to TRBJ2-1; D possibly corresponds to TRBD2 (5 bases). The germline V and J ends were trimmed by 4 bases and 7 bases, with 8 bases remaining between them. The CDR3 totals 12 residues. From germline, CDR1 is LGHNA and CDR2 YNFKEQ.

The chain couples TRBV19 to TRBJ2-3; TRBD2 might be the D (7 bases). This CDR3 has 14 residues. The V gene's germline CDR1 is LNHDA and CDR2 SQIVND (reference sequence). The CDR3 coding sequence is TGTGGACGAGGGGGGGGATCTAGCACAGATACGCAGTATTTT. Protein: CGRGGGSSTDTQYF.

The V and J genes are TRBV18 and TRBJ1-4; TRBD1 agrees at 7 bases. The J segment lost 6 bases and the V segment lost 6 bases, leaving 7 bases of the junction unmatched. CDR3 length: 14 amino acids. Germline CDR1 and CDR2: KGHSH and LQKENI. For the CDR3, the DNA is TGTGCCAGCTCGCCGACAGGGTCTGATGAAAAACTGTTTTTT. The encoded protein is CASSPTGSDEKLFF.

This sequence joins TRBV6-5 and TRBJ2-3; no reliable D call. The CDR3 spans 13 residues. The V end was cut by 4 bases, the J end by 1 base, with 6 bases between. Germline assignment: CDR1 MNHEY and CDR2 SVGAGI. The CDR3, as DNA: TGTGCCAGCAGTTTTCCAGGCACAGATACGCAGTATTTT. It codes for CASSFPGTDTQYF.

The chain carries TRBV28 and TRBJ1-5, with 12 bases that match TRBD1. V lost 6 bases and J lost 7; bases outside the gene matches: 13. The CDR3 contains 17 residues. In germline, CDR1 is MDHEN, CDR2 SYDVKM. CDR3 residues: CASSTRWGQGARQPQHF. The CDR3 coding sequence is TGTGCCAGCAGCACCCGGTGGGGACAGGGGGCGAGGCAGCCCCAGCATTTT. Full variable domain (missing parts from reference TRBV28 and TRBJ1-5): DVKVTQSSRYLVKRTGEKVFLECVQDMDHENMFWYRQDPGLGLRLIYFSYDVKMKEKGDIPEGYSVSREKKERFSLILESASTNQTSMYLCASSTRWGQGARQPQHFGDGTRLSIL.

The rearrangement joins TRBV11-3 to TRBJ2-3, with 11 bases that match TRBD2. The CDR3 runs to 15 residues. The germline V gene has CDR1 SGHNT and CDR2 YENEEA. Germline trimming cut 4 bases from V and 6 bases from J; bases unmatched to any gene: 6. The CDR3 nucleotides read TGTGCCAGCAGCTCCCTAGCGGGGGGAGCGGATACGCAGTATTTT. This sequence encodes CASSSLAGGADTQYF.

This chain links TRBV20-1 with TRBJ2-7, with 7 bases that match TRBD2. Per germline, CDR1 DFQATT and CDR2 SNEGSKA (reference sequence). CDR3 length: 11 residues. Germline trimming cut 3 bases from V and 7 bases from J; bases unmatched to any gene: 3. CDR3 protein: CSASGAGEQYF. The DNA for the CDR3 is TGCAGTGCTAGCGGAGCGGGAGAGCAGTACTTC.

As DNA, the CDR3 is TGTGCCTGGAGTGTACGGAGGAGTTCCAATCAGCCCCAGCATTTT. Translation: CAWSVRRSSNQPQHF. The V call is TRBV30, the J call TRBJ1-5; D is undetermined. V lost 0 bases and J 3 bases, leaving 12 bases between the germline ends. This CDR3 has 15 residues. CDR1 is GTSNPN, CDR2 SVGIG, per germline (reference sequence).

The rearrangement joins TRBV19 to TRBJ1-5; 9 bases match TRBD1. The CDR3 sequence is 14 residues long. The V gene end was trimmed by 11 bases and the J gene end by 6 bases; junction bases not matched to a gene: 11. Germline V gene data show CDR1 as LNHDA and CDR2 as SQIVND (reference sequence). The CDR3 protein is CASWGTGMIQPQHF. In nucleotides, the CDR3 is TGTGCCTCGTGGGGGACAGGGATGATTCAGCCCCAGCATTTT.

This clone was found a few times. The chain combines TRBV11-3 with TRBJ2-7, with 9 bases lining up with TRBD1. The CDR3 is 15 residues long. With V trimmed by 2 bases and J by 7 bases, 9 bases remained unmatched. Per the germline V gene, CDR1 is SGHNT and CDR2 is YENEEA. CDR3 DNA sequence: TGTGCCAGCAGCTTAACCGGGACAGGGTTAGGGGAGCAGTACTTC. Protein sequence: CASSLTGTGLGEQYF.

The chain combines TRBV5-1 with TRBJ1-1; 7 positions agree with TRBD1. Germline CDR1 SGHRS, CDR2 YFSETQ. Trimming removed 4 bases from V and 1 base from J; junction bases left unmatched: 7. The CDR3 runs to 15 residues. This CDR3 reads CASSTRQGKNTEAFF. The CDR3 coding sequence is TGCGCCAGCAGCACCCGACAGGGCAAGAACACTGAAGCTTTCTTT. Full variable domain (rest looked up from reference TRBV5-1 and TRBJ1-1): KAGVTQTPRYLIKTRGQQVTLSCSPISGHRSVSWYQQTPGQGLQFLFEYFSETQRNKGNFPGRFSGRQFSNSRSEMNVSTLELGDSALYLCASSTRQGKNTEAFFGQGTRLTVV.